This T cell receptor beta chain originates from a study of cytomegalovirus exposure and HLA in healthy donors. Study-level results: TCR beta V segments were, for the most part, productive about 87% or about 30% of the time in an earlier analysis. For most subjects, TCR beta sequences were reported to predict HLA-A and HLA-B alleles with accuracy.

Primers for the PCR totalled 60 Vbeta and 13 Jbeta. Profiling relied on immunoSEQ multiplex PCR, and the TCRdb table lists in-frame clones only, not all of them. The sample lists about 160,000 clones; roughly 82% were seen once. Donors in the study were healthy people who gave bone marrow. Turning to this clone: Its target is unknown.

The sequence was obtained from a man aged 50 or older in good health and CMV-seropositive. The sequencing sample was made of PBMCs.

CDR3 amino acids: CSASPREAVYF. As DNA, the CDR3 is TGCAGTGCTAGTCCGCGGGAGGCCGTCTACTTC. The chain carries TRBV20-1 and TRBJ2-7, with 8 bases that match TRBD2. This CDR3 is 11 amino acids long. The V gene end was trimmed by 3 bases and the J gene end by 13 bases; junction bases not matched to a gene: 8. Germline V gene sequence: CDR1 DFQATT, CDR2 SNEGSKA (reference sequence).